The 20 T cell receptor beta chains given below trace back to one sample, sequenced in a study of quantifying T cell responses using KT2 cells. Study-wide background: RNA was reverse transcribed with TCR alpha and beta constant-region primers.

The cDNA 3' end received a ligated oligonucleotide with a UMI. The first PCR ran approximately 4 cycles with an equimolar RC1.1 and RC1.2 beta primer mix. From the UMI-ligation and nested PCR reads, TCRdb called clonotypes with MiXCR, one entry per CDR3 protein. The sample holds 39,000 or so distinct CDR3 sequences, around 15% seen once. The material sequenced was PBMCs spiked with cells of the T cell clone KT2. Receptor source: a human donor.

There are many counts of this clonotype. The chain couples TRBV12-3 or TRBV12-4 to TRBJ2-5, with D perhaps matching TRBD1 (6 bases). The germline V and J ends were trimmed by 7 bases and 3 bases, with 15 bases remaining between them. The CDR3 covers 14 residues. The CDR3 spells CASNFDRREETQYF. Written as DNA, the CDR3 is TGTGCCAGCAATTTCGACAGGCGAGAAGAGACCCAGTACTTC.

V usage is TRBV24-1 and J usage is TRBJ1-5; no definite D call. Germline V CDR1 and CDR2: KGHDR, SFDVKD. This CDR3 spans 14 amino acids. The ends were cut back, 7 bases at V and 4 bases at J, with 13 bases in the middle. The CDR3 protein is CATSPSNENQPQHF. The CDR3 nucleotides read TGTGCCACCAGCCCAAGCAATGAGAATCAGCCCCAGCATTTT.

The J gene is TRBJ2-3, the V gene TRBV30; unclear D gene. The V and J ends lost 4 bases and 6 bases respectively, with 17 bases between them. Germline CDR1 GTSNPN, CDR2 SVGIG (reference sequence). CDR3 length: 14 residues. This CDR3 reads CAWKNGLLGDTQYF. The CDR3 bases are TGTGCCTGGAAAAACGGGCTTCTTGGGGATACGCAGTATTTT.

This clonotype was seen a few times. This chain uses TRBV5-6 with TRBJ1-5; D remains unclear. Germline CDR1 is SGHDT and CDR2 is YYEEEE. Deletions cut 0 bases from V and 5 bases from J, with 12 bases between. There are 15 residues in the CDR3. The DNA of the CDR3 is TGTGCCAGCAGCTTGGGTGGCAGCCTGTATCAGCCCCAGCATTTT. The encoded protein is CASSLGGSLYQPQHF.

The chain links TRBV6-2 or TRBV6-3 to TRBJ2-3, with 16 bases aligning to TRBD2. Trimming removed 2 bases from V and 4 bases from J; junction bases left unmatched: 3. CDR3 length equals 17 residues. Germline V gives CDR1 MNHEY, CDR2 SVGEGT. In DNA, the CDR3 is TGTGCCAGCAGTTACGCCGGGACTAGCGGGGGGGCAGATACGCAGTATTTT. It specifies CASSYAGTSGGADTQYF.

The table lists this clonotype with a few counts. The chain couples TRBV6-5 to TRBJ2-7; no reliable D call. This CDR3 has 13 amino acids. Trimming removed 2 bases at V and 0 bases at J, with 5 bases between. From germline, CDR1 is MNHEY and CDR2 SVGAGI. The CDR3 loop is CASSYADSYEQYF. CDR3 coding DNA: TGTGCCAGCAGTTACGCGGACTCCTACGAGCAGTACTTC.

This clonotype has more than one count but fewer than ten. The DNA for the CDR3 is TGTGCCAGCAACCTAGAAGCCTACGAGCAGTACTTC. Protein product: CASNLEAYEQYF. V is TRBV2 and J is TRBJ2-7; D not resolved. The CDR3 is 12 residues long. V was clipped by 7 bases and J by 2 bases, with 9 bases between them. Germline CDR1 is SNHLY and CDR2 is FYNNEI.

The chain has TRBV7-6 and TRBJ2-3; 8 bases are shared with TRBD1. This CDR3 is built from 14 residues. Per the germline V gene, CDR1 is SGHVS and CDR2 is FNYEAQ. J was trimmed by 4 bases and V by 1 base; bases with no gene match: 1. CDR3 protein: CASSLVTGADTQYF. CDR3 nucleotide sequence: TGTGCCAGCAGCTTAGTGACAGGGGCAGATACGCAGTATTTT.

This clonotype came up many times. An end of the junction differs from the germline gene, which may be a read error. The chain carries TRBV12-3 or TRBV12-4 and TRBJ2-5; D not resolved. CDR3 size: 11 residues. The CDR3 DNA reads as TGTGCCAGCAGCTTAGGAGAGACCCAGTACTTC. Its translation: CASSLGETQYF.

This clonotype was counted between two and nine times. The CDR3 DNA follows: TGTGCCAGCTTCCCGGGGGGGCCCTACAATGAGCAGTTCTTC. Translated: CASFPGGPYNEQFF. The chain carries TRBV11-2 and TRBJ2-1, with TRBD2 matching over 8 bases. The ends lost 8 bases at V and 2 bases at J; junction bases unmatched: 5. This CDR3 is built from 14 residues. CDR1 is SGHAT, CDR2 FQNNGV, per germline.

This clonotype was seen more than once but under ten times. The chain joins TRBV12-3 or TRBV12-4 to TRBJ2-1, with 10 bases fitting TRBD2. This CDR3 has 17 residues. V shed 3 bases and J 4 bases; nucleotides not matched to a gene: 9. DNA for the CDR3: TGTGCCAGCAGTTTCCCTAGCGGGGGACCCGGGTACAATGAGCAGTTCTTC. Residues: CASSFPSGGPGYNEQFF.

This clonotype was found a few times. The chain links TRBV7-9 to TRBJ1-6, with a possible D match to TRBD1 (6 bases). The CDR3 sequence is 14 residues long. V lost 4 bases, J lost 9 bases, and 13 bases lay in between. The germline V gene encodes CDR1 SEHNR and CDR2 FQNEAQ (reference sequence). CDR3 in amino acids: CASSSGASFSPLHF. CDR3 in DNA: TGTGCCAGCAGCTCGGGGGCGAGTTTTTCACCCCTCCACTTT.

The chain joins TRBV6-4 to TRBJ2-7; D is ambiguous. CDR1 and CDR2 from the germline V gene are MRHNA and SNTAGT. The V end was cut by 8 bases, the J end by 1 base, with 15 bases between. This CDR3 has 14 amino acids. This CDR3 is CASSTNPGSYEQYF. DNA of the CDR3: TGTGCCAGCTCCACCAATCCCGGGTCCTACGAGCAGTACTTC.

The rearrangement uses TRBV11-1 and TRBJ2-7; no clear D. V lost 0 bases and J 5 bases, leaving 2 bases between the germline ends. CDR1 is SGHAT and CDR2 is FQDESV in the germline V gene (reference sequence). This CDR3 is built from 11 residues. The CDR3 nucleotides read TGTGCCAGCAGCTTAGCCCACGAGCAGTACTTC. Amino acid sequence: CASSLAHEQYF.

The V call is TRBV10-3, the J call TRBJ2-3; maybe TRBD2 (5 bases). CDR1 and CDR2 from the germline V gene are ENHRY and SYGVKD. Between the trimmed V and J ends, which lost 8 bases and 2 bases, there was a span of 8 bases. The CDR3 consists of 12 residues. CDR3 residues: CAIGAATDTQYF. CDR3 bases: TGTGCCATCGGAGCGGCCACAGATACGCAGTATTTT.

The chain carries TRBV5-6 and TRBJ1-2; 7 positions agree with TRBD1. The CDR3 loop spans 14 amino acids. The V gene's germline CDR1 is SGHDT and CDR2 YYEEEE. J was trimmed by 9 bases and V by 0 bases; bases with no gene match: 8. The CDR3 loop is CASSLATDRARYTF. Written as DNA, the CDR3 is TGTGCCAGCAGCTTGGCCACCGACAGGGCACGCTACACCTTC.

This clonotype was seen a handful of times. The J gene is TRBJ1-5, the V gene TRBV27, with 8 bases that match TRBD1. The length of the CDR3 is 14 residues. J gave up 3 bases and V 5 bases, and 3 bases lay outside the gene matches. Germline V gene data show CDR1 as MNHEY and CDR2 as SMNVEV (reference sequence). CDR3 DNA sequence: TGTGCCAGCAGTCGGACAGGGAACAATCAGCCCCAGCATTTT. Translation: CASSRTGNNQPQHF.

This chain uses TRBV11-3 with TRBJ2-7; no reliable D call. The CDR3 length is 14 residues. V lost 5 bases to trimming and J lost 7 bases, with 18 bases between them. Germline CDR1 SGHNT, CDR2 YENEEA. The CDR3 sequence is CASSPPQQPSEQYF. CDR3 DNA sequence: TGTGCCAGCAGCCCCCCTCAGCAGCCGAGTGAGCAGTACTTC.

This rearrangement joins TRBV28 to TRBJ2-1; 10 bases are a match to TRBD2. V lost 2 bases to trimming and J lost 5 bases; unmatched junction nucleotides: 3. CDR3 size: 15 residues. Germline CDR1 reads MDHEN; CDR2 reads SYDVKM. The CDR3: CASSLLAGDNNEQFF. The CDR3, as DNA: TGTGCCAGCAGTTTACTAGCGGGGGACAACAATGAGCAGTTCTTC. Supplemented by reference TRBV28 and TRBJ2-1, the full variable domain reads DVKVTQSSRYLVKRTGEKVFLECVQDMDHENMFWYRQDPGLGLRLIYFSYDVKMKEKGDIPEGYSVSREKKERFSLILESASTNQTSMYLCASSLLAGDNNEQFFGPGTRLTVL.

This clonotype occurred a few times. The chain recombines TRBV4-2 with TRBJ2-1, with TRBD2 matching over 7 bases. The CDR3 loop spans 14 amino acids. J gave up 7 bases and V 0 bases, and 3 bases lay outside the gene matches. Germline assignment: CDR1 LGHNA and CDR2 YNFKEQ. CDR3 loop: CASSQEGTMNEQFF. CDR3 bases: TGTGCCAGCAGCCAAGAAGGGACTATGAATGAGCAGTTCTTC.